Given below is one T cell receptor (beta chain) in context. What antigen it recognizes has not been identified. The record has no base qualities; no much larger clone is one base away. Inclusive of the bounding cysteine and phenylalanine, the CDR3 is 14 residues long. The kept DNA is CDR3 alone, 42 bases in frame from the first base. CDR1 and CDR2 (MNHNY, SVGAGI) derive from the germline V gene (reference sequence). V is pared back by 5 bases and J by 4 bases, with 14 bases lying between the germline termini. These data originate in a study of blood T cell repertoires in COVID-19 (dated by TCRdb to between 2020 and 2021). Looking at the study overall: Collaborator samples came from the United States, Italy and Spain and covered acute and convalescent phases of COVID-19. A freely available public database, intended as a resource for researchers studying the immune response to SARS-CoV-2, is where the repertoires were released. HLA class I and class II types, where available, came from metadata supplied by the sample provider rather than from assay-based typing. Samples came from the ongoing ImmuneRACE study (first 160 participants) plus 1,254 subjects from 6 global collaborators. A de-identified subject ID, COVID-19 status, age in years and sex were almost always included in the sample metadata. The dataset comprised deeply sampled blood TCRbeta repertoires from subjects exposed to, actively infected with, or recovered from COVID-19. The material from the prospective study consisted of cDNA or gDNA derived from T cells, B-cell-depleted T cells, or PBMCs.

Summary of the overall study and its limitations: The amount of clinical and demographic metadata varied by source and participant and was provided uncurated.

One collaborating source in Seattle enrolled patients while the patients were actively infected and followed the patients over time throughout the course of disease. Whole blood was collected in K2EDTA tubes by collaborating institutions according to the institutions' own protocols. Collaborator samples were shipped for TCRbeta analysis as frozen whole blood, isolated PBMCs, or DNA extracted from either sample type. The immunoSEQ Assay, a bias-controlled multiplex PCR, was used to amplify TCRbeta CDR3 regions from genomic DNA. As for the authors' bioinformatics: The number of nucleated cells in each sample was estimated by amplification of reference gene primers within the assay. To quantify the absolute abundance of each unique TCRbeta CDR3 rearrangement, sequence reads were collapsed and filtered. For each sample, productive Simpson clonality was calculated by taking the square root of Simpson's diversity index across productive rearrangements. TCRdb's version of the immuneACCESS table is confined to in-frame rearrangements and falls short of the full clone set. An unresolved V gene accounts for under half of the shortfall where checked; the remainder is of unknown origin. V, J and clone size reflect that table, while D and trimming were determined from the DNA. The sample table records 150,000 to 200,000 clones; 86% of these occur just once. 10% to 11% of the sample goes to the ten largest clones.

The chain was built from TRBV6-6 and TRBJ1-2; a weak D assignment points to TRBD1 (6 bases agree). Sequenced input: peripheral blood. The TCR sequence derives from a woman in her sixties or seventies with COVID-19, enrolled during active disease. The encoded CDR3 is CASSPTGQRYGYTF. The bases are TGTGCCAGCAGTCCGACAGGCCAGCGCTATGGCTACACCTTC.